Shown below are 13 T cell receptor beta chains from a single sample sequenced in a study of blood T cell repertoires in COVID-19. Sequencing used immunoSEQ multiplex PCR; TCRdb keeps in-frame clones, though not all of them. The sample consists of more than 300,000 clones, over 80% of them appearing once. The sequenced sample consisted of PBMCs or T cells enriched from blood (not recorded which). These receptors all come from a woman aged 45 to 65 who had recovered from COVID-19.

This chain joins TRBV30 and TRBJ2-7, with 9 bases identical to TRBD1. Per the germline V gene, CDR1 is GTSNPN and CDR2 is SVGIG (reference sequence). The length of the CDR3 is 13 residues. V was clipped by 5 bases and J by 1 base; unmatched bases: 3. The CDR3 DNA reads TGTGCCTGGCTGACAGGGGGATCCTACGAGCAGTACTTC. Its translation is CAWLTGGSYEQYF.

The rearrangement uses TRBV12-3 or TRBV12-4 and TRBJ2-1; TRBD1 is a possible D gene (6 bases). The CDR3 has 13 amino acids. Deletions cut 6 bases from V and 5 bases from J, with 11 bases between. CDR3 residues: CASRTTGHNEQFF. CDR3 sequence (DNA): TGTGCCAGCAGGACGACAGGTCACAATGAGCAGTTCTTC.

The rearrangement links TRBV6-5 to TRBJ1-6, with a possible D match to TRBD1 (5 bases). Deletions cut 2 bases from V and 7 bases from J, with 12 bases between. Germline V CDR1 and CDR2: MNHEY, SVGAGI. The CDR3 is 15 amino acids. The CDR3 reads CASSYNPTVNSPLHF. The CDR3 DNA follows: TGTGCCAGCAGTTACAATCCGACAGTAAATTCACCCCTCCACTTT.

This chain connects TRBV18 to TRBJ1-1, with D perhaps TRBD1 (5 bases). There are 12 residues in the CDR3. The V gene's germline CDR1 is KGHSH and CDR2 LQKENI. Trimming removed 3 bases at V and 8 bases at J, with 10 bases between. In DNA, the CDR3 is TGTGCCAGCTCACCCATCGACAGAGAAGCTTTCTTT. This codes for CASSPIDREAFF.

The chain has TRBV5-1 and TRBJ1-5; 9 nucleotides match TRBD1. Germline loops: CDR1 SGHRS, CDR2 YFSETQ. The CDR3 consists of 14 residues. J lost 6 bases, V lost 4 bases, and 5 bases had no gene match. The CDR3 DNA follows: TGCGCCAGCAGCACCGGGACAGGGACTCAGCCCCAGCATTTT. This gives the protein CASSTGTGTQPQHF.

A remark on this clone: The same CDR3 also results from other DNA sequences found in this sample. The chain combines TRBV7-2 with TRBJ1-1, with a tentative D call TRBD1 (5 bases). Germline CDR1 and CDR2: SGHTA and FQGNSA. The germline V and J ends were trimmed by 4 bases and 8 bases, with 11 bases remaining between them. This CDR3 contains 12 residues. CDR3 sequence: CASSSHGGEAFF. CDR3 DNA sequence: TGTGCCAGCAGCTCCCACGGGGGGGAAGCTTTCTTT.

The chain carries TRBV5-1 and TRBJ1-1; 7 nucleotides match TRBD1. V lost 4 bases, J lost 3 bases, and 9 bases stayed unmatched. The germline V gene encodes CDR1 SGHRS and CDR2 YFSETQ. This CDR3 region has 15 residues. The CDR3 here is CASSRGGAGDTEAFF. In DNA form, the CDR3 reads TGCGCCAGCAGCAGAGGGGGCGCGGGTGACACTGAAGCTTTCTTT.

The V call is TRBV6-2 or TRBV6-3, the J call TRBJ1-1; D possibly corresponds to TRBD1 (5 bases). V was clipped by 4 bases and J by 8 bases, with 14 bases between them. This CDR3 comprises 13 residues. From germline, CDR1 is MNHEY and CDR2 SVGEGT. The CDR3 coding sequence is TGTGCCAGCAGTTCTTGGACAACGACAGAAGCTTTCTTT. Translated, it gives CASSSWTTTEAFF.

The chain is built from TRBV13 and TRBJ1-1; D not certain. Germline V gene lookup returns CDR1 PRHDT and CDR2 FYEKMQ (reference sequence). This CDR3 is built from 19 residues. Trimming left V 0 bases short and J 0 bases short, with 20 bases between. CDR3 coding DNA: TGTGCCAGCAGCTTAGGGTTTATCGGCAGGCGGGTTATGAACACTGAAGCTTTCTTT. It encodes CASSLGFIGRRVMNTEAFF. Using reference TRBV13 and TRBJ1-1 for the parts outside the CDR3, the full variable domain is AAGVIQSPRHLIKEKRETATLKCYPIPRHDTVYWYQQGPGQDPQFLISFYEKMQSDKGSIPDRFSAQQFSDYHSELNMSSLELGDSALYFCASSLGFIGRRVMNTEAFFGQGTRLTVV.

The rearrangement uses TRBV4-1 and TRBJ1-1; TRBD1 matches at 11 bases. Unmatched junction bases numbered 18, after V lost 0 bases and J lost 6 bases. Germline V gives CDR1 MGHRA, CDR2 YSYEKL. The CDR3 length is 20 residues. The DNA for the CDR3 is TGCGCCAGCAGCCAAGATTCAGGACAGGGGGCGGTTTTAAGCTTCGCTGAAGCTTTCTTT. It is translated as CASSQDSGQGAVLSFAEAFF.

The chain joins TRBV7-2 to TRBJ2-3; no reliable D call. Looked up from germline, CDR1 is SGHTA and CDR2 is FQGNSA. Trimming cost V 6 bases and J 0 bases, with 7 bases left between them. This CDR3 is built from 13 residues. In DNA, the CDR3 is TGTGCCAGCAGTCCAGGAAGCACAGATACGCAGTATTTT. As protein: CASSPGSTDTQYF.

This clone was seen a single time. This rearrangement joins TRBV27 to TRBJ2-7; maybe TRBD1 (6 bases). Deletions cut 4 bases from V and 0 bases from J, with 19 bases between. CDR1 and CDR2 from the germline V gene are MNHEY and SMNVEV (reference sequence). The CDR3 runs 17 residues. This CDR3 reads CASSSGWGRQASYEQYF. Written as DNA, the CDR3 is TGTGCCAGCAGTTCCGGATGGGGTAGACAGGCCTCCTACGAGCAGTACTTC.

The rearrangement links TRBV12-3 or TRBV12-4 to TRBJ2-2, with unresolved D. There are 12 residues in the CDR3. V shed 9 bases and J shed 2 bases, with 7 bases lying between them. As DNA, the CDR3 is TGTGCCAGTTCCTACAACACCGGGGAGCTGTTTTTT. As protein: CASSYNTGELFF.